A single T cell receptor (beta chain) is shown here with its context. This clone was observed once. Its antigen remains undetermined. No much larger clonotype is one base removed from it; base qualities were not supplied. This sample is part of a study of cytomegalovirus exposure and HLA in healthy donors (dated by TCRdb to about 2017). Regarding the complete study: An earlier analysis of 587 of the donors reported approximately 260 Gb of sequence data and 95 million to 140 million unique TCR beta sequences obtained from about 179 million T cells. Class I and class II HLA loci were covered by the typing at four-digit resolution. The later analysis used no new phenotypic data to find candidate immune exposures, relying instead on TCR beta sequences and their occurrence across donors. High-throughput TCR immunosequencing, statistical association of individual TCRs with disease status, and machine learning were combined to predict cytomegalovirus infection status. The number of typed donors differed by locus: about 629-630 for A, B, C, DRB1 and DQB1; 522 for DQA1; 606 for DPA1; and about 450 for DPB1. The study was designed to test whether signatures of past pathogen exposure could be identified by cataloging public T cell receptors. Of the roughly 390 genotyped donors, more than 75% were placed in the genetic ancestry cluster associated with self-reported Caucasian donors. All discovery cohort repertoires had been generated using a single sequencing platform. Across approximately 420 genotyped donors of the cohort, an average of about 200,000 unique TCR beta nucleotide sequences per donor were sequenced, and around 20% of those sequences were non-productive. Alongside the repertoire data, information on donor age, sex, ethnicity and CMV serostatus was compiled. Along with the approximately 670-subject first cohort, a separate validation cohort of over a hundred different subjects was used. In an earlier analysis of 587 of the donors, high-throughput TCR beta sequencing was used to judge whether each TCR beta V gene segment behaved as functional or pseudogenic. To study patterns of TCR occurrence, a later analysis re-analyzed previously published TCR beta repertoires from under 750 donors and added high-resolution HLA genotyping. Using immunosequencing, the study profiled T cell repertoires from about 620 subjects and related those repertoires to cytomegalovirus serostatus. About 300 gigabases of sequencing data and some 85 million unique TCR sequences were included in an early release covering 550 to 800 HLA-typed donors. Roughly five DR-DQ haplotypes were treated as single units for association and clustering because of strong linkage in the cohort. A later genetic analysis used genome-wide SNP genotypes for about 65% of the 666 donors, treating that subset as a discovery cohort.

The cohort consisted of 650 to 850 healthy bone marrow donors. All cohort members were sampled while nominally healthy, although unrecorded immune exposures were likely present. The donor tested CMV seropositive and was one of the 289 seropositive cohort members. Every donor gave a peripheral blood sample, and the peripheral blood mononuclear cells from that sample were used for TCR beta sequencing. Genomic DNA was extracted from the blood cell samples with the Qiagen DNeasy Blood Extraction Kit. The receptor library was made with the immunoSEQ multiplex PCR assay. A mixture of 60 forward primers for TCR Vbeta segments and 13 reverse primers for TCR Jbeta segments was used in the multiplex PCR. The CDR3 region of rearranged TCR beta genes was amplified from genomic DNA by a multiplex PCR assay. The Illumina HiSeq System was used to sequence the amplified TCR beta libraries as 87-base-pair reads. The authors processed their data as follows. Across the 700 or so repertoires, a later analysis counted roughly 84 million unique TCR beta chains, roughly 11 million of which were shared by at least two donors. A nearest-neighbor algorithm error-corrected the raw reads and collapsed the reads into unique sequences, merging closely related sequences to remove PCR and sequencing errors. Alignment of CDR3 sequences to IMGT reference sequences was used to assign V, D and J gene segments. Each retained sequence needed at least a six-nucleotide match to both a V gene segment and a J gene segment. A rearrangement counted as productive if the CDR3 had no stop codons and remained in frame with V and J, and every other rearrangement counted as non-productive. CDR3 was defined by IMGT convention, running from the second conserved V-encoded cysteine to the conserved J-encoded phenylalanine. The earlier analysis of roughly 590 of the donors excluded sequences that lacked an unambiguous match to a single V gene segment. In an earlier analysis of a few hundred of the donors, V segments were called functional above 56.7% productive rearrangements and were called segregating when the between-donor standard deviation exceeded 5%. A statistical classification framework was built to diagnose cytomegalovirus status from the catalog of TCR beta chain sequences. In a later analysis, TCR nucleotide sequences were compared against IMGT/GENE-DB human TR gene sequences so that V and J genes could be assigned. Using the TCRdist pipeline, a later analysis assigned CDR3 sequences along with most-parsimonious VDJ recombination scenarios. In a later analysis, each TCR beta chain was defined by its CDR3 amino acid sequence together with its V-gene family, and reads lacking a unique V-gene family were excluded. As a way to deal with suspected cross-contamination and a sequencing artifact, a later analysis dropped more than 500 nucleotide sequences that were highly shared and had low generation probability. A later analysis calculated a clonal expansion index for each public chain from normalized within-repertoire ranks of inferred template counts. In a later analysis, generation probabilities were computed using a VDJ recombination model fitted to out-of-frame rearrangements, and the results were checked against IGoR. Hypergeometric tests were used in a later analysis to score TCR-TCR, TCR-HLA and TCR-CMV co-occurrence, with a repertoire-size bias correction applied to the TCR pairs. False discovery rates were estimated in a later analysis by permuting HLA or CMV assignments 20 times. In a later analysis, co-occurring TCRs were grouped using DBSCAN, with TCRdist sequence similarity added in when clustering inside HLA-allele-positive subsets. Co-occurrence clustering excluded repertoires with fewer than 30,000 or more than 120,000 public chains, plus five with anomalous nucleotide sharing. In TCRdb, the immuneACCESS table is reduced to in-frame sequences with V and J assigned. These tables do not hold every clone; where another copy was compared, an unresolved V gene accounts for under half, and the others remain unexplained. V, J and clone size are taken as reported in that table, and D and trimming were inferred from the DNA itself. This sample lists over 150,000 clones; about 84% were detected once. The top ten clones comprise over 5% of the sample.

Overall results and qualifications from the work: The authors suggested that the approach could potentially be generalized to other disease states and immunological phenotypes. A further reported finding was that TCR beta sequences accurately predicted the HLA-A and HLA-B alleles for most subjects in the first cohort. A total of fewer than 200 TCR beta chains were listed by the study as associated with cytomegalovirus. A group of highly shared sequence variants was considered likely to be a technical artifact of the sequencing pipeline. Assigning TCR associations to individual alleles was difficult when HLA alleles, especially DR and DQ, strongly co-occurred. Presence/absence analyses assumed roughly uniform sequencing depth across donors, an assumption that may not hold. According to a later analysis, parvovirus B19, influenza, CMV and Epstein-Barr virus appeared linked to several top co-occurrence clusters. Because the 87-base-pair reads could not distinguish some IMGT-functional V segments, including TRBV6-2 and TRBV6-3, those segments were excluded. Compared with the roughly 670-donor mean, donors in an Asian-associated ancestry cluster had fewer N-insertions in productive TCRs, according to a later genetic analysis. A later analysis associated roughly 17,000 TCR beta sequences with specific HLA alleles at a false discovery rate of 0.05. According to a later analysis, TCR association rates differed among HLA loci, with DRB1 alleles showing the most associated TCRs and HLA-C alleles showing the fewest. Broadly in line with IMGT annotations, most TCR beta V segments showed up in productive rearrangements about 87% or about 30% of the time in an earlier analysis of about 500 of the donors. An association between a missense DCLRE1C variant and V-gene and J-gene trimming of TCR beta chains was found in a later genetic analysis and replicated in an independent cohort. In both the original and validation cohorts, the classifier was reported to diagnose cytomegalovirus status with high specificity and sensitivity. Immune exposure information for the cohort was limited to CMV serostatus. In vitro tests confirmed that a few of the cytomegalovirus-associated TCR beta chains recognize cytomegalovirus antigens. Correlated functional status among segregating V segments might reflect linkage disequilibrium, but an unknown experimental factor could not be ruled out. According to a later analysis, most CMV-associated TCR beta chains appeared to be HLA-restricted, and the HLA associations seemed to be driven largely by CMV exposure. About 17 rarely observed V segments, including chromosome 9 orphons, were excluded from the earlier analysis of about 500 of the donors because counts were too low. In this cohort, only TCR beta chains were sequenced, and detectable features were limited by the absence of alpha or paired-chain data. Because some donors lacked HLA typing at each locus, the association tests relied only on the typed subset. Most TCR sequences were observed very rarely across donors, whereas some public TCRs were present in many individuals. In a later analysis, HLA-associated TCR beta chains were found to be more clonally expanded and to have lower generation probabilities than equally common non-associated chains.

Reading from cysteine to phenylalanine, the CDR3 counts 15 amino acids. Just CDR3 DNA is preserved here, 45 bases in frame from base 1. The germline V gene sets CDR1 to SQVTM and CDR2 to ANQGSEA. V is pruned by 6 bases and J by 7 bases, leaving 13 bases of the junction without a gene match. The source is a woman in her thirties or forties in good health and CMV-seropositive. The rearrangement combines TRBV29-1 with TRBJ2-2; 8 bases in the junction line up with TRBD1. Material: PBMCs. The CDR3 loop reads CSVRRPDRDHGELFF. The nucleotide sequence reads TGCAGCGTACGGCGCCCGGACAGGGATCACGGGGAGCTGTTTTTT.